The rows below give T cell receptor beta chains drawn from one sample of a study of OX40 agonist ivuxolimab in advanced cancers. TCRdb's table, derived via immunoSEQ multiplex PCR, lists solely in-frame clones and lacks some. The table records roughly 100,000 clones, around 91% of them present only once. The specimen comprised CD4+ or CD8+ T cells sorted from blood, sampled in a trial of the OX40 agonist ivuxolimab. These TCRs come from an adult with an advanced solid tumor such as melanoma, head and neck, liver or kidney cancer. Each CDR3 is given with its conserved first and last residue. Each record gives: V gene, D gene, clone size, CDR3 length, J gene, CDR3 DNA, CDR3 protein. The D gene is left open where the match is weak. Part of the rows lack a size; the others show once, few, many or a class for expanded clones.

v_call: TRBV30; d_call: TRBD2; clone_size: NA; cdr3_length: 14; j_call: TRBJ2-5; cdr3_nt: TGTGCCTGGACCCTAGCGGCCCCTGGTGGGACCCAGTACTTC; cdr3_aa: CAWTLAAPGGTQYF
v_call: TRBV7-2; d_call: NA; clone_size: NA; cdr3_length: 14; j_call: TRBJ2-3; cdr3_nt: TGTGCCAGCAGCTTAAGCGGAGGTGTAGATACGCAGTATTTT; cdr3_aa: CASSLSGGVDTQYF
v_call: TRBV10-3; d_call: NA; clone_size: NA; cdr3_length: 12; j_call: TRBJ2-7; cdr3_nt: TGTGCCATCAGCGGAACTTCCTACGAGCAGTACTTC; cdr3_aa: CAISGTSYEQYF
v_call: TRBV28; d_call: TRBD2; clone_size: NA; cdr3_length: 16; j_call: TRBJ2-3; cdr3_nt: TGTGCCAGCAGTTTTCCTCTAGCGGGGGGCACAGATACGCAGTATTTT; cdr3_aa: CASSFPLAGGTDTQYF
v_call: TRBV28; d_call: TRBD1; clone_size: NA; cdr3_length: 17; j_call: TRBJ2-1; cdr3_nt: TGTGCCAGCAGAGATAACAGGGGGCGGGGGTCCTACAATGAGCAGTTCTTC; cdr3_aa: CASRDNRGRGSYNEQFF
v_call: TRBV29-1; d_call: NA; clone_size: NA; cdr3_length: 12; j_call: TRBJ1-1; cdr3_nt: TGCAGCGTTGAAATAGGGCATTCTGAAGCTTTCTTT; cdr3_aa: CSVEIGHSEAFF
v_call: TRBV19; d_call: NA; clone_size: NA; cdr3_length: 15; j_call: TRBJ1-3; cdr3_nt: TGTGCCAGTAGTATTCTGGCTACCTCTGGAAACACCATATATTTT; cdr3_aa: CASSILATSGNTIYF
v_call: TRBV18; d_call: NA; clone_size: NA; cdr3_length: 16; j_call: TRBJ1-2; cdr3_nt: TGTGCCAGCTCCCCCCCGAATTTGGCACCTAACTATGGCTACACCTTC; cdr3_aa: CASSPPNLAPNYGYTF
v_call: TRBV5-5; d_call: NA; clone_size: NA; cdr3_length: 13; j_call: TRBJ1-2; cdr3_nt: TGTGCCAGCAGCTTGGGGCCCGAAGAGGGCTACACCTTC; cdr3_aa: CASSLGPEEGYTF
v_call: TRBV7-9; d_call: NA; clone_size: NA; cdr3_length: 17; j_call: TRBJ2-1; cdr3_nt: TGTGCCAGCAGCCCTCAGAGGGTCTGGCGGGACGTAGGGGAGCAGTTCTTC; cdr3_aa: CASSPQRVWRDVGEQFF
v_call: TRBV7-2; d_call: NA; clone_size: NA; cdr3_length: 14; j_call: TRBJ2-5; cdr3_nt: TGTGCCAGCGCCGATGGGAGCGCCCAAGAGACCCAGTACTTC; cdr3_aa: CASADGSAQETQYF
v_call: TRBV5-5; d_call: NA; clone_size: NA; cdr3_length: 16; j_call: TRBJ2-5; cdr3_nt: TGTGCCAGCAGCCTCGCTTGGACGGGACCCCAAGAGACCCAGTACTTC; cdr3_aa: CASSLAWTGPQETQYF
v_call: TRBV4-3; d_call: NA; clone_size: NA; cdr3_length: 15; j_call: TRBJ2-3; cdr3_nt: TGCGCCAGCAGCCAAGGGCTCGGGCCCACAGATACGCAGTATTTT; cdr3_aa: CASSQGLGPTDTQYF
v_call: TRBV4-3; d_call: TRBD1; clone_size: NA; cdr3_length: 17; j_call: TRBJ2-7; cdr3_nt: TGCGCCAGCAGCCAAGTGTTTGGGAGACAGGGACGGGACGAGCAGTACTTC; cdr3_aa: CASSQVFGRQGRDEQYF
v_call: TRBV28; d_call: TRBD1; clone_size: NA; cdr3_length: 16; j_call: TRBJ1-4; cdr3_nt: TGTGCCAGCAGCAACACAGGGGTCGGGCCTAATGAAAAACTGTTTTTT; cdr3_aa: CASSNTGVGPNEKLFF
v_call: TRBV18; d_call: NA; clone_size: NA; cdr3_length: 14; j_call: TRBJ2-7; cdr3_nt: TGTGCCAGCTCAAATACCGGGAATCAATACGAGCAGTACTTC; cdr3_aa: CASSNTGNQYEQYF
v_call: TRBV11-3; d_call: TRBD1; clone_size: NA; cdr3_length: 15; j_call: TRBJ1-1; cdr3_nt: TGTGCCAGCAGCTCAACGGGACAGGTTAACACTGAAGCTTTCTTT; cdr3_aa: CASSSTGQVNTEAFF
v_call: TRBV2; d_call: TRBD1; clone_size: NA; cdr3_length: 14; j_call: TRBJ2-2; cdr3_nt: TGTGCCAGCAGGACAGGGGAGGACACCGGGGAGCTGTTTTTT; cdr3_aa: CASRTGEDTGELFF
v_call: TRBV16; d_call: TRBD1; clone_size: few; cdr3_length: 14; j_call: TRBJ2-4; cdr3_nt: TGTGCCAGCAGCCAACCGGGACAGGGAAACATTCAGTACTTC; cdr3_aa: CASSQPGQGNIQYF
v_call: TRBV7-3; d_call: NA; clone_size: NA; cdr3_length: 13; j_call: TRBJ2-1; cdr3_nt: TGTGCCAGCAGCCCACACGCCATGGGTGAGCAGTTCTTC; cdr3_aa: CASSPHAMGEQFF
v_call: TRBV5-1; d_call: NA; clone_size: NA; cdr3_length: 21; j_call: TRBJ1-1; cdr3_nt: TGCGCCAGCAGCTTTTTACCGCCCGGACCGTTGGGCCGTTGGGCCAACACTGAAGCTTTCTTT; cdr3_aa: CASSFLPPGPLGRWANTEAFF
v_call: TRBV5-1; d_call: NA; clone_size: NA; cdr3_length: 17; j_call: TRBJ1-5; cdr3_nt: TGCGCCAGCAGCTTGGTACCGTTTAGCTATAGCAATCAGCCCCAGCATTTT; cdr3_aa: CASSLVPFSYSNQPQHF
v_call: TRBV6-1; d_call: NA; clone_size: once; cdr3_length: 14; j_call: TRBJ1-1; cdr3_nt: TGTGCCAGCAATACAGCACCTCCGAACACTGAAGCTTTCTTT; cdr3_aa: CASNTAPPNTEAFF
v_call: TRBV19; d_call: TRBD2; clone_size: NA; cdr3_length: 15; j_call: TRBJ2-7; cdr3_nt: TGTGCCAGTAGCCCCTCTAGCGGGAGAGTCTACGAGCAGTACTTC; cdr3_aa: CASSPSSGRVYEQYF
v_call: TRBV9; d_call: NA; clone_size: NA; cdr3_length: 14; j_call: TRBJ2-5; cdr3_nt: TGTGCCAGCAGCGTAGGGGGCTCGCGAGAGACCCAGTACTTC; cdr3_aa: CASSVGGSRETQYF
v_call: TRBV7-2; d_call: TRBD2; clone_size: NA; cdr3_length: 15; j_call: TRBJ2-5; cdr3_nt: TGTGCCAGCAGCCCCAGTGGGCTAGCGGGAGAGACCCAGTACTTC; cdr3_aa: CASSPSGLAGETQYF
v_call: TRBV28; d_call: NA; clone_size: NA; cdr3_length: 17; j_call: TRBJ2-7; cdr3_nt: TGTGCCAGCAGTTTAGGGGTTCGCAGGGATATTTTCTACGAGCAGTACTTC; cdr3_aa: CASSLGVRRDIFYEQYF
v_call: TRBV5-4; d_call: NA; clone_size: NA; cdr3_length: 13; j_call: TRBJ1-5; cdr3_nt: TGTGCCAGCAGCTTGGACGGGGATCAGCCCCAGCATTTT; cdr3_aa: CASSLDGDQPQHF
v_call: TRBV14; d_call: NA; clone_size: NA; cdr3_length: 14; j_call: TRBJ1-2; cdr3_nt: TGTGCCAGCAGCCAAGATCGCGGGCATGGTGGCTACACCTTC; cdr3_aa: CASSQDRGHGGYTF
v_call: TRBV11-2; d_call: NA; clone_size: NA; cdr3_length: 14; j_call: TRBJ2-3; cdr3_nt: TGTGCCAGCAGCCCGGGGACTGCCTCAGATACGCAGTATTTT; cdr3_aa: CASSPGTASDTQYF
v_call: TRBV5-1; d_call: NA; clone_size: NA; cdr3_length: 15; j_call: TRBJ1-1; cdr3_nt: TGCGCCAGCAGCTTGTGGCGGGGAATGAACACTGAAGCTTTCTTT; cdr3_aa: CASSLWRGMNTEAFF